This T cell receptor (beta chain) was recovered during a study of a mutant IDH1 vaccine in newly diagnosed glioma. Study-level information: Treated patients, roughly 60% male and 37.5% female, averaged about 40 years of age. Most had both radiotherapy and temozolomide beforehand; others had only one. The week-35 safety follow-up was V12, and the week-47 study end was V13.

Trimming left V 0 bases short and J 2 bases short, with 10 bases between. Germline CDR1 and CDR2: SGHDT and YYEEEE. The CDR3 length is 15 residues. This sample's time point: week 47, end of study. Topical imiquimod accompanied each vaccine dose, which consisted of 300 ug of mutant IDH1 20-mer peptide. Assay: immunoSEQ multiplex PCR; the TCRdb copy retains only in-frame clones and omits some. The table includes approximately 100,000 clones, roughly nine tenths detected once. Concerning this clone: The antigen is undetermined.

This rearrangement joins TRBV5-6 to TRBJ2-3, with D perhaps TRBD1 or TRBD2 (6 bases each). Sequencing was performed on PBMCs, taken from a glioma patient whose treatment included an IDH1 peptide vaccine. This receptor was obtained from a woman aged 50 to 60 with glioma. The CDR3 DNA follows: TGTGCCAGCAGCTTGGGACAGGACTACACAGATACGCAGTATTTT. It codes for CASSLGQDYTDTQYF.